This TCR beta chain is from a study of patients and donors after allogeneic stem cell transplantation. Each CDR3 protein is one row after TCRdb ran MiXCR on the RT-PCR reads. This table has under 170,000 distinct CDR3 sequences, about 36% appearing once. The germline gives CDR1 SGHTA, CDR2 FQGTGA. The V and J ends lost 5 bases and 4 bases, in that order; junction bases with no gene match: 7. CDR3 length equals 15 residues. The clonotype was recovered from a human donor who was either an allogeneic HSCT recipient or a stem cell or donor lymphocyte infusion donor (not recorded which). It is not recorded whose cells these are; they may come from a transplant donor. Sequencing input: blood, either unsorted or a sorted T cell fraction (not recorded which). The chain links TRBV7-3 to TRBJ1-3; 8 nucleotides line up with TRBD1. The CDR3 bases are TGTGCCAGCAGCCCTCGGACAGGGCCCGGAAACACCATATATTTT. Its protein is CASSPRTGPGNTIYF.